These T cell receptor beta chains were read from a single sample in a study of blood T cell repertoires in COVID-19. TCRdb's table, derived via immunoSEQ multiplex PCR, lists solely in-frame clones and lacks some. The table shows about 210,000 clones, with around nine tenths occurring only once. Sequenced sample: peripheral blood. The source is a man aged 40-50 years with acute or convalescent COVID-19. Each CDR3 is given with its conserved first and last residue. D genes are given only for firm matches. The listing skips clone size in some rows; elsewhere it reads once, few, many or a size class.

clone size	D gene	V gene	J gene	CDR3 protein	CDR3 DNA
NA	NA	TRBV5-1	TRBJ2-7	CASSLEDRPTSYEQYF	TGCGCCAGCAGCCTGGAAGACAGGCCCACCTCCTACGAGCAGTACTTC
NA	TRBD2	TRBV2	TRBJ2-2	CASKKPATSGGSNTGELFF	TGTGCCAGCAAAAAACCCGCGACTAGCGGGGGGAGCAACACCGGGGAGCTGTTTTTT
once	NA	TRBV14	TRBJ2-1	CASSQAPGDEQFF	TGTGCCAGCAGCCAAGCCCCGGGTGACGAGCAGTTCTTC
NA	TRBD2	TRBV11-2	TRBJ2-5	CASSPRTSGIQKTQYF	TGTGCCAGCAGCCCCAGGACTAGCGGGATCCAGAAGACCCAGTACTTC
NA	TRBD2	TRBV24-1	TRBJ2-3	CATSDPGLAGVLGTDTQYF	TGTGCCACCAGTGATCCCGGACTAGCGGGAGTACTTGGCACAGATACGCAGTATTTT
NA	NA	TRBV2	TRBJ2-7	CATSWGGEYYEQYF	TGTGCCACCAGTTGGGGGGGCGAATACTACGAGCAGTACTTC
NA	TRBD1	TRBV5-1	TRBJ2-4	CASSSTGTGGAKNIQYF	TGCGCCAGCAGCTCCACCGGGACAGGGGGGGCCAAAAACATTCAGTACTTC
once	TRBD1	TRBV28	TRBJ2-5	CASSFYGRGLEETQYF	TGTGCCAGCAGTTTCTACGGCAGGGGGCTTGAGGAGACCCAGTACTTC
NA	NA	TRBV6-2/TRBV6-3	TRBJ2-7	CASSYSAGEGEQYF	TGTGCCAGCAGTTACTCGGCAGGGGAGGGCGAGCAGTACTTC
NA	NA	TRBV14	TRBJ2-1	CASSQVGSHNEQFF	TGTGCCAGCAGCCAAGTGGGCAGTCACAATGAGCAGTTCTTC
once	NA	TRBV28	TRBJ2-1	CASSVRESSYNEQFF	TGTGCCAGCAGTGTCCGAGAGAGCTCCTACAATGAGCAGTTCTTC
NA	TRBD1	TRBV5-1	TRBJ2-7	CASSLGDRTYEQYF	TGCGCCAGCAGCTTGGGGGACAGGACCTACGAGCAGTACTTC
NA	NA	TRBV7-9	TRBJ1-2	CASSPPGAHNYGYTF	TGTGCCAGCAGCCCCCCAGGGGCCCATAACTATGGCTACACCTTC
NA	TRBD2	TRBV9	TRBJ2-7	CASTRDGGRDEQYF	TGTGCCAGCACGCGGGACGGTGGGAGGGACGAGCAGTACTTC
NA	NA	TRBV27	TRBJ2-1	CASTSSSYNEQFF	TGTGCCAGCACTAGTAGCTCCTACAATGAGCAGTTCTTC
NA	NA	TRBV23-1	TRBJ2-4	CASSQSDRGQTVAKNIQYF	TGCGCCAGCAGTCAATCAGATCGCGGGCAGACCGTAGCCAAAAACATTCAGTACTTC
NA	NA	TRBV27	TRBJ1-2	CASSLAGEVKIYGYTF	TGTGCCAGCAGTTTAGCGGGGGAGGTTAAAATCTATGGCTACACCTTC
NA	NA	TRBV2	TRBJ1-2	CASRVEGLNYGYTF	TGTGCCAGCAGGGTGGAGGGGCTGAACTATGGCTACACCTTC
NA	TRBD1	TRBV9	TRBJ2-7	CASSVGQGDNYEQYF	TGTGCCAGCAGCGTGGGACAGGGAGACAACTACGAGCAGTACTTC
NA	NA	TRBV4-2	TRBJ2-3	CASSQYSPSSTDTQYF	TGTGCCAGCAGCCAATACTCTCCCTCTAGCACAGATACGCAGTATTTT
NA	NA	TRBV5-1	TRBJ1-4	CASSLARGAREKLFF	TGCGCCAGCAGCCTCGCCCGGGGGGCGCGTGAAAAACTGTTTTTT
NA	NA	TRBV27	TRBJ2-1	CASSLAGSRPRYNEQFF	TGTGCCAGCAGTTTAGCAGGGTCGCGCCCTAGGTACAATGAGCAGTTCTTC
once	TRBD1	TRBV5-1	TRBJ2-3	CASSRGQGTLDTQYF	TGCGCCAGCAGCCGTGGACAGGGCACTCTAGATACGCAGTATTTT
once	NA	TRBV13	TRBJ2-3	CASSLRQGKYF	TGTGCCAGCAGCTTAAGGCAGGGGAAGTATTTT
NA	NA	TRBV7-3	TRBJ2-7	CASSPTAGTYEQYF	TGTGCCAGCAGCCCCACAGCAGGGACCTACGAGCAGTACTTC
NA	NA	TRBV19	TRBJ1-5	CASSTAERMAQHF	TGTGCCAGTAGTACGGCGGAACGGATGGCTCAGCATTTT
NA	NA	TRBV3-1/TRBV3-2	TRBJ1-1	CASSQDNREHTEAFF	TGTGCCAGCAGCCAAGATAACAGGGAGCACACTGAAGCTTTCTTT
NA	NA	TRBV4-3	TRBJ1-2	CASSQDRLNYGYTF	TGCGCCAGCAGCCAAGATAGACTTAACTATGGCTACACCTTC
NA	NA	TRBV6-4	TRBJ1-1	CASSDSTGSDEAFF	TGTGCCAGCAGTGACTCGACGGGGTCGGATGAAGCTTTCTTT
NA	TRBD2	TRBV11-3	TRBJ2-5	CASSLGGGVQETQYF	TGTGCCAGCAGCTTAGGGGGGGGTGTCCAAGAGACCCAGTACTTC
NA	NA	TRBV6-6	TRBJ1-3	CASKQGSGNTIYF	TGTGCCAGCAAACAGGGCTCTGGAAACACCATATATTTT
few	NA	TRBV7-9	TRBJ1-2	CASSSTGLRSANYGYTF	TGTGCCAGCAGCTCAACAGGTCTGCGCTCGGCTAACTATGGCTACACCTTC
NA	NA	TRBV11-2	TRBJ2-3	CASSLVHSHTDTQYF	TGTGCCAGCAGCTTAGTTCACTCTCACACAGATACGCAGTATTTT
NA	NA	TRBV30	TRBJ1-2	CAWSVRGAYGYTF	TGTGCCTGGAGTGTACGGGGGGCCTATGGCTACACCTTC
NA	NA	TRBV29-1	TRBJ2-1	CSVERLVNEQFF	TGCAGCGTTGAAAGGCTAGTCAATGAGCAGTTCTTC
NA	TRBD1	TRBV28	TRBJ1-5	CASTSGQGLRQPQHF	TGTGCCAGCACCTCGGGACAGGGGCTTCGTCAGCCCCAGCATTTT
NA	NA	TRBV5-1	TRBJ2-7	CASSLQGDEQYF	TGCGCCAGCAGCTTACAGGGTGACGAGCAGTACTTC
NA	NA	TRBV30	TRBJ2-7	CAWSAQGPEQYF	TGTGCCTGGAGCGCACAGGGTCCCGAGCAGTACTTC
NA	TRBD1	TRBV9	TRBJ2-7	CASSWAATGTYEQYF	TGTGCCAGCAGCTGGGCGGCGACAGGGACCTACGAGCAGTACTTC
NA	NA	TRBV27	TRBJ1-6	CASSYLLGVNSPLHF	TGTGCCAGCAGTTACCTGCTGGGAGTCAATTCACCCCTCCACTTT
few	NA	TRBV5-1	TRBJ2-7	CASSQGTRHHEQYF	TGCGCCAGCAGCCAGGGGACCCGCCACCACGAGCAGTACTTC
NA	TRBD1	TRBV4-1	TRBJ1-1	CASSRGGQEVTEAFF	TGCGCCAGCAGCCGGGGCGGACAGGAAGTCACTGAAGCTTTCTTT
NA	TRBD1	TRBV7-3	TRBJ1-3	CASSPGQSLNSGNTIYF	TGTGCCAGCAGTCCGGGACAGAGCCTTAACTCTGGAAACACCATATATTTT
NA	NA	TRBV7-8	TRBJ2-3	CASLALGQLTDTQYF	TGTGCCAGCCTGGCACTGGGACAACTCACAGATACGCAGTATTTT
NA	TRBD1	TRBV5-1	TRBJ2-5	CASSLEAGGAQTQYF	TGCGCCAGCAGCTTGGAGGCAGGGGGCGCGCAGACCCAGTACTTC
NA	NA	TRBV19	TRBJ1-4	CASSPPPPYTGATNEKLFF	TGTGCCAGTAGTCCTCCCCCCCCTTATACAGGTGCAACTAATGAAAAACTGTTTTTT
once	TRBD1	TRBV27	TRBJ2-7	CASSLQDRGYEQYF	TGTGCCAGCAGTTTACAGGACAGGGGTTACGAGCAGTACTTC
NA	NA	TRBV21-1	TRBJ2-5	CASSKVIGLAGEETQYF	TGTGCCAGCAGCAAAGTTATTGGGCTAGCGGGGGAGGAGACCCAGTACTTC
NA	TRBD2	TRBV11-2	TRBJ2-3	CASSAGEFLGGGRTDTQYF	TGTGCCAGCAGCGCCGGGGAATTTCTGGGGGGAGGGCGTACAGATACGCAGTATTTT
NA	NA	TRBV6-5	TRBJ1-2	CASSLSDGGNYGYTF	TGTGCCAGCAGCCTATCAGACGGAGGGAACTATGGCTACACCTTC
NA	TRBD1	TRBV27	TRBJ1-4	CASSATGWSEKLFF	TGTGCCAGCAGCGCGACAGGGTGGAGTGAAAAACTGTTTTTT
NA	NA	TRBV21-1	TRBJ2-1	CASCLENNEQFF	TGTGCCAGCTGCTTAGAAAACAATGAGCAGTTCTTC
NA	TRBD1	TRBV6-4	TRBJ2-7	CASRVQTGGFEQYF	TGTGCCAGCAGGGTACAGACAGGGGGATTCGAGCAGTACTTC
NA	NA	TRBV6-6	TRBJ2-7	CASSYSPYEQYF	TGTGCCAGCAGTTACTCTCCTTACGAGCAGTACTTC
few	NA	TRBV19	TRBJ1-5	CASSIAGGGNQPQHF	TGTGCCAGTAGTATAGCGGGGGGGGGCAATCAGCCCCAGCATTTT
NA	TRBD2	TRBV5-1	TRBJ2-2	CASSLLAGVGTGELFF	TGCGCCAGCAGCTTGCTCGCGGGAGTGGGGACCGGGGAGCTGTTTTTT
NA	NA	TRBV3-1/TRBV3-2	TRBJ1-5	CASSQEGQGRNQPQHF	TGTGCCAGCAGCCAAGAGGGGCAGGGAAGAAATCAGCCCCAGCATTTT
NA	TRBD1	TRBV30	TRBJ1-6	CAWSLPGQASPLHF	TGTGCCTGGAGCCTCCCGGGACAGGCTTCACCCCTCCACTTT
NA	NA	TRBV29-1	TRBJ2-3	CSVPRQTDTQYF	TGCAGCGTTCCCCGACAGACAGATACGCAGTATTTT
NA	NA	TRBV29-1	TRBJ1-2	CSVAGQHYGYTF	TGCAGCGTGGCAGGACAGCACTATGGCTACACCTTC